One T cell receptor beta chain is described in this entry. Its antigen remains unidentified. PCR was performed a second time for about 7 to 12 cycles using a sample-barcoded 5' primer and a J-beta primer mix. TCRdb recomputed calls from the 5' RACE reads with MiXCR, one row per CDR3 protein. The sample yields 800,000 to 950,000 distinct CDR3 sequences, about 28% seen once. The data derive from a study of blood T cells in healthy people across ages. Study-level findings and limits: The lack of PBMC sorting stopped any conclusive naive versus antigen-experienced comparison.

V lost 3 bases, J lost 5 bases, and 3 bases stayed unmatched. CDR1 KGHSH and CDR2 LQKENI come from the germline V gene. The CDR3 sequence is 14 residues long. This sample was shared with a second study, whose subject was T cells of mothers and their children. That work contributes: Maternal samples each gave over 9 million TCR beta CDR3 reads, and child samples 3 million to 3.5 million each.

V usage is TRBV18 and J usage is TRBJ2-1, with TRBD1 matching over 8 bases. The receptor was derived from a woman aged 40 to 50 in good health. Sequenced input: blood. The CDR3 region is CASSPGQAHNEQFF. The CDR3, as DNA: TGTGCCAGCTCACCGGGACAGGCTCACAATGAGCAGTTCTTC.